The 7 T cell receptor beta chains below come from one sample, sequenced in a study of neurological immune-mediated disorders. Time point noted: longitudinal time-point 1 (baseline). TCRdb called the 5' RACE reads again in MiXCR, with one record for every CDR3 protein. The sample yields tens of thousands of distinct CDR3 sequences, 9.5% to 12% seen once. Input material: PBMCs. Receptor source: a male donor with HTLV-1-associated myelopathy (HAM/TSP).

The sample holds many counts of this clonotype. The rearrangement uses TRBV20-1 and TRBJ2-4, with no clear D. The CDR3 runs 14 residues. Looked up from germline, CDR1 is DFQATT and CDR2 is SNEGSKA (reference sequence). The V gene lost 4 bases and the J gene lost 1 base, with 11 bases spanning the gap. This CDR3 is CSATELAAKNIQYF. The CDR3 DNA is TGCAGTGCTACCGAATTGGCGGCCAAAAACATTCAGTACTTC.

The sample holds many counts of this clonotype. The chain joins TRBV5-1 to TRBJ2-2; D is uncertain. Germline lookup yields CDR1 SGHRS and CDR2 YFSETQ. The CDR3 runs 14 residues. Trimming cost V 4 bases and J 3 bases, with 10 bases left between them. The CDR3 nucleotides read TGCGCCAGCAGCCCCGGGCCATACACCGGGGAGCTGTTTTTT. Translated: CASSPGPYTGELFF.

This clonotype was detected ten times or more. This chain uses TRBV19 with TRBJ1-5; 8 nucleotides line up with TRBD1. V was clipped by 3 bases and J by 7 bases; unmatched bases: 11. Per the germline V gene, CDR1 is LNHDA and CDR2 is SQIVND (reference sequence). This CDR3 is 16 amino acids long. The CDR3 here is CASSIGRTGGGQPQHF. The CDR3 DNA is TGTGCCAGTAGTATTGGGCGCACAGGGGGAGGCCAGCCCCAGCATTTT.

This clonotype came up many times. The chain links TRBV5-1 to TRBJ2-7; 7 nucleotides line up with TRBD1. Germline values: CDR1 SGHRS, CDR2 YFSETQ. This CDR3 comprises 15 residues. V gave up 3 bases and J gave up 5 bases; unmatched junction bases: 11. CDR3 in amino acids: CASSSETGVVNEQYF. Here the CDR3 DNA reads TGCGCCAGCAGCTCGGAAACAGGGGTTGTAAACGAGCAGTACTTC.

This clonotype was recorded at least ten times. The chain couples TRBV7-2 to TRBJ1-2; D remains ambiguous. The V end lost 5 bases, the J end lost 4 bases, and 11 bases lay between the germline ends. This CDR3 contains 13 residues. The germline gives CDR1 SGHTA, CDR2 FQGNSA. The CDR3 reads CASSKGISYGYTF. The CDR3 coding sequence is TGTGCCAGCAGCAAAGGGATCAGCTATGGCTACACCTTC.

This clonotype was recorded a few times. In DNA form, the CDR3 reads TGCGCCAGCAGGGGGTTAACTAGCGTTGCAGAGACCCAGTACTTC. This sequence encodes CASRGLTSVAETQYF. V gene TRBV5-1 combines with J gene TRBJ2-5; 7 nucleotides align to TRBD2. J lost 4 bases, V lost 5 bases, and 11 bases had no gene match. The CDR3 is 15 amino acids. CDR1 SGHRS and CDR2 YFSETQ come from the germline V gene.

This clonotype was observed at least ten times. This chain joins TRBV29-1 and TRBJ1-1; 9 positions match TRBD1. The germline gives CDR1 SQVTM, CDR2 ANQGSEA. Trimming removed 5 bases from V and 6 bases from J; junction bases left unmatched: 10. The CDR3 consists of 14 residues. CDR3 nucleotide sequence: TGCAGCGTTAGCCACAGGGGGCTCGGCTCTGAAGCTTTCTTT. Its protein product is CSVSHRGLGSEAFF.